This is a list of T cell receptor beta chains from one sample in a study of Ad26.COV2.S vaccination and SARS-CoV-2 variants. Using immunoSEQ multiplex PCR, the repertoire was profiled, and TCRdb retains in-frame clones only, with some absent. The table shows 180,000 or so clones, with roughly nine tenths occurring only once. The source material was peripheral blood, sampled after recovery from COVID-19. Every receptor here comes from a human donor who had recovered from COVID-19. Both conserved end residues are part of each CDR3.

j_call | v_call | cdr3_aa
TRBJ1-6 | TRBV27 | CASSFGTEYSPLHF
TRBJ1-5 | TRBV3-1/TRBV3-2 | CASSGQNSNQPQHF
TRBJ2-1 | TRBV11-3 | CASSLDGLAGSNEQFF
TRBJ2-1 | TRBV29-1 | CSVSFGQVYNEQFF
TRBJ1-6 | TRBV2 | CASGLLTGLRSPLHF
TRBJ2-3 | TRBV6-5 | CASSYSSTDTQYF
TRBJ1-5 | TRBV28 | CASSSFSSNQPQHF
TRBJ1-1 | TRBV2 | CASSAEAMNTEAFF
TRBJ2-2 | TRBV6-6 | CASRVPFTNTGELFF
TRBJ1-2 | TRBV30 | CAWEGDRGIYGYTF
TRBJ2-7 | TRBV30 | CAWRNPDRGPYEQYF
TRBJ2-7 | TRBV5-6 | CASNLGTAYYEQYF
TRBJ2-7 | TRBV7-9 | CASSPGDRPYEQYF
TRBJ2-1 | TRBV27 | CASSFSGQGKNEQFF
TRBJ2-7 | TRBV2 | CASSSGIREEYF
TRBJ2-5 | TRBV2 | CASSDQQGRETQYF
TRBJ1-2 | TRBV30 | CAWHRDRPYGYTF
TRBJ2-7 | TRBV7-9 | CASSTSYEQYF
TRBJ2-5 | TRBV2 | CASSTGGETQYF
TRBJ2-5 | TRBV9 | CASSVAGGETQYF
TRBJ1-5 | TRBV4-2 | CASSQVGRSDQPQHF
TRBJ1-2 | TRBV28 | CASSFLRGRSNYGYTF
TRBJ1-5 | TRBV28 | CASSYGNQPQHF
TRBJ1-4 | TRBV9 | CASSVDAGEKLFF
TRBJ2-5 | TRBV27 | CASSPLAGGPGETQYF
TRBJ2-7 | TRBV2 | CASSSKGTGVGEQYF
TRBJ2-7 | TRBV5-6 | CASSLGLAGVVQYF
TRBJ1-5 | TRBV2 | CASSDSGGSNQPQHF
TRBJ1-6 | TRBV7-8 | CASSLAGRPSPLHF
TRBJ2-3 | TRBV11-3 | CASSPFGDGTDTQYF
TRBJ2-2 | TRBV7-9 | CASSLYGLPNTGELFF
TRBJ1-2 | TRBV30 | CAWSGTGAAYGYTF
TRBJ1-5 | TRBV18 | CASSPPGVGQPQHF
TRBJ1-5 | TRBV7-9 | CASSPGQGPQPQHF
TRBJ2-7 | TRBV30 | CAWLMGPYEQYF
TRBJ1-4 | TRBV14 | CASSHLGGTNEKLFF
TRBJ2-4 | TRBV7-9 | CASSLVGGDIQYF
TRBJ2-7 | TRBV19 | CASSLYKDAREQYF
TRBJ2-7 | TRBV7-3 | CASSFTSVGEQYF